One sample yielded the 20 T cell receptor beta chains listed below, sequenced in a study of T-cell memory formation after mild COVID-19. TCRdb ran MiXCR on the 5' RACE reads and lists one entry per CDR3 protein. The repertoire holds approximately 190,000 distinct CDR3 sequences, with approximately 20% as singletons. The material sequenced was PBMCs or a T cell subset sorted from them (not recorded which). These receptors came from an adult woman who had mild COVID-19 (a few samples of this study predate the infection). Cell type and time point are not known.

This clonotype has only a few counts. The rearrangement uses TRBV5-1 and TRBJ1-2; TRBD1 agrees at 11 bases. Germline V lookup: CDR1 SGHRS, CDR2 YFSETQ. V gave up 4 bases and J gave up 7 bases; unmatched junction bases: 9. This CDR3 has 15 residues. The CDR3 reads CASSPGQGATGGYTF. The CDR3 coding sequence is TGCGCCAGCAGCCCAGGACAGGGGGCAACGGGTGGCTACACCTTC.

This clonotype was counted only a few times. The chain combines TRBV27 with TRBJ1-6; 7 bases agree with TRBD1. This CDR3 has 16 amino acids. Germline assignment: CDR1 MNHEY and CDR2 SMNVEV (reference sequence). V shed 4 bases and J 8 bases; nucleotides not matched to a gene: 11. CDR3 nucleotide sequence: TGTGCCAGCAGTTCCCCATCTCGGGACAGATATTCACCCCTCCACTTT. It encodes CASSSPSRDRYSPLHF.

This clonotype showed up just a few times. The rearrangement links TRBV7-2 to TRBJ2-2; D is unresolved. V lost 5 bases and J 4 bases, leaving 14 bases between the germline ends. Per germline, CDR1 SGHTA and CDR2 FQGNSA. This CDR3 is built from 15 residues. CDR3 coding DNA: TGTGCCAGCAGCCTACAAGGGTATGGCACCGGGGAGCTGTTTTTT. Translating gives CASSLQGYGTGELFF.

This clonotype came up a few times. The chain links TRBV2 to TRBJ2-7, with 8 bases aligning to TRBD2. V shed 3 bases and J 6 bases; nucleotides not matched to a gene: 4. This CDR3 spans 13 amino acids. Germline V gene sequence: CDR1 SNHLY, CDR2 FYNNEI. This CDR3 reads CASSDGGASEQYF. CDR3 nucleotides: TGTGCCAGCAGTGACGGGGGGGCGAGCGAGCAGTACTTC.

The V gene is TRBV4-1, the J gene TRBJ2-2, with D possibly being TRBD2 (5 bases). V lost 0 bases and J lost 4, with 12 bases in between. The CDR3 is 16 residues long. CDR1 MGHRA and CDR2 YSYEKL come from the germline V gene. Written as DNA, the CDR3 is TGCGCCAGCAGCCAAGAGTGGAAGCGGACCACCGGGGAGCTGTTTTTT. Protein product: CASSQEWKRTTGELFF.

This clonotype was counted only a few times. The gene calls are TRBV12-5 and TRBJ2-1; no firm D call. CDR3 length equals 18 residues. Trimming took off 0 bases at V and 5 bases at J, with 20 bases between the two ends. Germline V gives CDR1 LGHNT, CDR2 FRNRAP. CDR3 in amino acids: CASGLVPKGTIVDNEQFF. CDR3 in DNA: TGTGCTAGTGGTTTGGTCCCGAAGGGAACTATAGTCGACAATGAGCAGTTCTTC.

The sample holds a few counts of this clonotype. This chain joins TRBV12-3 or TRBV12-4 and TRBJ2-3; TRBD1 aligns across 11 bases. Trimming removed 2 bases from V and 5 bases from J; junction bases left unmatched: 6. This CDR3 comprises 16 residues. This chain's CDR3 is CASSLYGTGGVDTQYF. The DNA for the CDR3 is TGTGCCAGCAGTTTATACGGGACAGGGGGTGTAGATACGCAGTATTTT.

The chain couples TRBV15 to TRBJ2-3; a weak D match, TRBD2 (5 bases). The CDR3 totals 16 residues. V lost 5 bases and J lost 2, with 17 bases in between. The germline V gene encodes CDR1 LNHNV and CDR2 YYDKDF (reference sequence). DNA for the CDR3: TGTGCCACCAGCCCCGGACTGACCCCATCCACAGATACGCAGTATTTT. Its protein is CATSPGLTPSTDTQYF.

The chain is built from TRBV6-1 and TRBJ2-1; 12 bases line up with TRBD2. The germline V gene encodes CDR1 MNHNS and CDR2 SASEGT. The CDR3 has 15 amino acids. V trimming: 8 bases; J trimming: 6 bases; junction bases outside the gene matches: 8. CDR3 sequence (DNA): TGTGCCAGCCCTAGCGGGAGGGCGCAGTTCAATGAGCAGTTCTTC. Residues: CASPSGRAQFNEQFF.

The chain uses TRBV5-1 and TRBJ1-3; TRBD1 aligns across 7 bases. The CDR3 has 16 residues. V shed 0 bases, J shed 0 bases, and the junction held 3 bases outside the gene matches. Germline CDR1 is SGHRS and CDR2 is YFSETQ. In DNA, the CDR3 is TGCGCCAGCAGCTTGGTAACAGGGGTCTCTGGAAACACCATATATTTT. Encoded protein: CASSLVTGVSGNTIYF.

This sequence joins TRBV2 and TRBJ1-2; 11 bases line up with TRBD1. Germline CDR1 is SNHLY and CDR2 is FYNNEI. This CDR3 is built from 15 residues. With 4 bases clipped from V and 10 bases from J, the junction kept 11 bases outside the gene matches. The CDR3 DNA reads as TGTGCCAGCAGTGGGCCCGGGACAGGGGGTCCCGACTACACCTTC. As protein: CASSGPGTGGPDYTF.

This chain connects TRBV15 to TRBJ2-2; D is perhaps TRBD1 or TRBD2 (6 bases each). The CDR3 totals 16 residues. Germline CDR1 LNHNV, CDR2 YYDKDF (reference sequence). V dropped 4 bases and J dropped 1 base, with 13 bases sitting between them. CDR3 in amino acids: CATSIRGQWNTGELFF. In DNA, the CDR3 is TGTGCCACCAGCATCCGGGGGCAGTGGAACACCGGGGAGCTGTTTTTT.

The rearrangement links TRBV9 to TRBJ2-1, with 11 bases identical to TRBD2. After removal of 4 bases from V and 7 bases from J, the junction contained 10 bases not matched to a gene. Germline V lookup: CDR1 SGDLS, CDR2 YYNGEE. The length of the CDR3 is 16 residues. The CDR3 protein is CASSSLAGGLMNEQFF. DNA of the CDR3: TGTGCCAGCAGCTCCTTAGCGGGGGGGCTAATGAATGAGCAGTTCTTC.

The CDR3 coding sequence is TGTGCCAGCAGCCGACGGACGGGGGGGGAGCAGTTCTTC. It yields the protein CASSRRTGGEQFF. The rearrangement links TRBV7-6 to TRBJ2-1; TRBD2 matches 8 bases. Trimming removed 5 bases from V and 10 bases from J; junction bases left unmatched: 7. The germline gives CDR1 SGHVS, CDR2 FNYEAQ. The CDR3 is 13 residues long.

This clonotype was counted between two and nine times. At one end, the junction sequence differs from germline, possibly due to a read error. The J gene is TRBJ1-2, the V gene TRBV7-8; perhaps TRBD1 as D (5 bases). The CDR3 covers 15 residues. Germline assignment: CDR1 SGHVS and CDR2 FQNEAQ. The CDR3 reads CASSLGPAGTYSYTF. CDR3 DNA: TGTGCCAGCAGCTTAGGCCCCGCGGGGACCTATAGCTACACCTTC.

Turning to this clonotype: A much larger clone lies one base from this, so it may be a read error. The V gene is TRBV7-2, the J gene TRBJ2-3, with unresolved D. This CDR3 has 14 amino acids. The germline gives CDR1 SGHTA, CDR2 FQGNSA. The CDR3 protein is CARSLAISTDTQYF. CDR3 DNA sequence: TGTGCCAGAAGCTTGGCTATCTCCACAGATACGCAGTATTTT.

The gene calls are TRBV20-1 and TRBJ2-5; D perhaps matches TRBD2 (6 bases). Trimming removed 3 bases from V and 7 bases from J, with 15 bases in between. The CDR3 covers 13 residues. Looked up from germline, CDR1 is DFQATT and CDR2 is SNEGSKA (reference sequence). The CDR3 is CSASLGGPGTQYF. The DNA of the CDR3 is TGCAGTGCTAGTTTGGGGGGACCCGGGACCCAGTACTTC.

This sequence joins TRBV12-3 or TRBV12-4 and TRBJ2-2, with D perhaps given as TRBD1 or TRBD2 (5 bases each). V shed 6 bases and J shed 0 bases, with 11 bases lying between them. The CDR3 runs to 15 residues. The CDR3 sequence is CASSRGDANTGELFF. The CDR3 DNA reads as TGTGCCAGCAGCCGGGGCGATGCGAACACCGGGGAGCTGTTTTTT.

This chain connects TRBV14 to TRBJ2-3; D remains unclear. Germline assignment: CDR1 SGHDN and CDR2 FVKESK. This CDR3 spans 15 amino acids. The ends were cut back, 4 bases at V and 0 bases at J, with 11 bases in the middle. The CDR3 DNA follows: TGTGCCAGCAGCCCCTTAGGTGAGAGCACAGATACGCAGTATTTT. Protein: CASSPLGESTDTQYF.

This clonotype came up a few times. The V call is TRBV29-1, the J call TRBJ2-1, with D tentatively TRBD1 (5 bases). CDR1 is SQVTM, CDR2 ANQGSEA, per germline. The CDR3 contains 9 residues. The CDR3 sequence is CRTDNEQFF. CDR3 DNA sequence: TGCAGGACAGACAATGAGCAGTTCTTC.